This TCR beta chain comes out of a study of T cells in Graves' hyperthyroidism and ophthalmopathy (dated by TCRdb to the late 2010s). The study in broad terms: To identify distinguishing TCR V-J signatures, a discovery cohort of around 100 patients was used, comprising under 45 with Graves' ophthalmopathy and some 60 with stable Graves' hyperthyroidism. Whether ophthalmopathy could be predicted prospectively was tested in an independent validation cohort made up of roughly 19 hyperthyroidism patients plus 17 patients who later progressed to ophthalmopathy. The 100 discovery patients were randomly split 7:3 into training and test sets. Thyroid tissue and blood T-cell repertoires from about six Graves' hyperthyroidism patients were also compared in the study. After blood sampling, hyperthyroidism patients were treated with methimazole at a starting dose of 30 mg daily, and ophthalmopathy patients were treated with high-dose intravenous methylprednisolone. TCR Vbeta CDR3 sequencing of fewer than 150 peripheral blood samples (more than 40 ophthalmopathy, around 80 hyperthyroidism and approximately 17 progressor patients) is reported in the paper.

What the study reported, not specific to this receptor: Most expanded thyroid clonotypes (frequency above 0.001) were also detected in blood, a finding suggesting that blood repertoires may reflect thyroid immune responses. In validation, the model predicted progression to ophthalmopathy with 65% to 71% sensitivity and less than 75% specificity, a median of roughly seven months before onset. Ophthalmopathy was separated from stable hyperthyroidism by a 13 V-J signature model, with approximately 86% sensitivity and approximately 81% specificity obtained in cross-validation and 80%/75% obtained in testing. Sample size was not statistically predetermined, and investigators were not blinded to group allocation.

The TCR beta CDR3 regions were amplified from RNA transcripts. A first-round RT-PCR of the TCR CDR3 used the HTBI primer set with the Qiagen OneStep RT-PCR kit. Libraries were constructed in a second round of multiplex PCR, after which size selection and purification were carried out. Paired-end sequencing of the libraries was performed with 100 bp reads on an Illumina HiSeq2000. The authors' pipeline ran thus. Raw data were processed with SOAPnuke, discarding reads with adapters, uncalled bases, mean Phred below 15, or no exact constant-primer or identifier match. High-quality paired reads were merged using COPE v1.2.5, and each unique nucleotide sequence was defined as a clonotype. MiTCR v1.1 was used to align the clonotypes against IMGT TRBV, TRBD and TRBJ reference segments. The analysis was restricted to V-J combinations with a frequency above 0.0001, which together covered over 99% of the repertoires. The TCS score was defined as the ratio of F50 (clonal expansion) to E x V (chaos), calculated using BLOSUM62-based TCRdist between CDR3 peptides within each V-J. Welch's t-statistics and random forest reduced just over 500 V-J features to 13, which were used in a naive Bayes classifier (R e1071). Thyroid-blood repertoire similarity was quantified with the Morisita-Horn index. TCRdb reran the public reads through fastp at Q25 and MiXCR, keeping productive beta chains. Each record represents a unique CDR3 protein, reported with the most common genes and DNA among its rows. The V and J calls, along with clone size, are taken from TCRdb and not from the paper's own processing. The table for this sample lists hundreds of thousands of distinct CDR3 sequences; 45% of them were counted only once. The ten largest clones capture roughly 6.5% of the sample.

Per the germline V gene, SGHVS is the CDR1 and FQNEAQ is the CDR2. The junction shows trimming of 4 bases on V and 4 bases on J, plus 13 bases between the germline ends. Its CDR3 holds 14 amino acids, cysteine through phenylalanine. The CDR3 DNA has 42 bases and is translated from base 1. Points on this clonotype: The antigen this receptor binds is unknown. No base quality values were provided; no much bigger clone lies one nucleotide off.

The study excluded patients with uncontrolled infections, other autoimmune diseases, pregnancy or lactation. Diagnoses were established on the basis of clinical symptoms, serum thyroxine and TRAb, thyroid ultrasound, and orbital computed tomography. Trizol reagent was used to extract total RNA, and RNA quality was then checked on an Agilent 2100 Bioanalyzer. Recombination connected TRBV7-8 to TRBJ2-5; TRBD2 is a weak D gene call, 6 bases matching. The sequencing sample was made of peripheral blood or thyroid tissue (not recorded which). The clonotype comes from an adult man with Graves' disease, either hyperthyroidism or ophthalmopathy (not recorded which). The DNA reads TGTGCCAGCAGCTGGGGACTTGGGGGAGAGACCCAGTACTTC. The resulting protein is CASSWGLGGETQYF.